These 30 T cell receptor beta chains were sequenced from one sample in a study of blood T cell repertoires in COVID-19. Some clones are missing from TCRdb's copy, which holds only in-frame ones; the method was immunoSEQ multiplex PCR. The profile shows 150,000 to 200,000 clones, approximately 91% of them singletons. Sequenced: PBMCs or T cells enriched from blood (not recorded which). The source of these receptors is a woman aged 18-35 years who had recovered from COVID-19.

The gene calls are TRBV28 and TRBJ1-3; TRBD1 agrees at 7 bases. Germline CDR1 reads MDHEN; CDR2 reads SYDVKM. Germline trimming cut 2 bases from V and 8 bases from J; bases unmatched to any gene: 6. The CDR3 is 14 amino acids. CDR3 residues: CASSLGRGPDTIYF. The CDR3 DNA reads as TGTGCCAGCAGTTTAGGAAGGGGGCCAGACACCATATATTTT.

This chain joins TRBV15 and TRBJ1-4; unclear D gene. The length of the CDR3 is 15 residues. Germline CDR1 is LNHNV and CDR2 is YYDKDF (reference sequence). V was pared by 5 bases and J by 3 bases, with 13 bases between. This chain's CDR3 is CATSGSGDSNEKLFF. In DNA, the CDR3 is TGTGCCACCAGCGGTAGTGGTGATTCTAATGAAAAACTGTTTTTT.

This clone was observed once. This chain connects TRBV28 to TRBJ1-1; 8 bases align to TRBD1. V shed 2 bases, J shed 1 base, and the junction held 6 bases outside the gene matches. This CDR3 has 16 amino acids. Germline V gene lookup returns CDR1 MDHEN and CDR2 SYDVKM. CDR3 nucleotide sequence: TGTGCCAGCAGTTTAGACCCCGGGACAGGGAACACTGAAGCTTTCTTT. Its translation is CASSLDPGTGNTEAFF.

This chain joins TRBV6-6 and TRBJ2-7; the match to TRBD2 covers 7 bases. The V segment lost 7 bases and the J segment 2 bases; nucleotides outside the gene matches: 11. There are 15 residues in the CDR3. Germline CDR1 and CDR2: MNHNY and SVGAGI (reference sequence). Here the CDR3 reads CASTRGGGSPYEQYF. The CDR3 nucleotides are TGTGCCAGCACTCGAGGTGGCGGGAGCCCCTACGAGCAGTACTTC.

The rearrangement uses TRBV29-1 and TRBJ2-7; weak D call: TRBD1 (6 bases). The V gene's germline CDR1 is SQVTM and CDR2 ANQGSEA. The CDR3 totals 14 residues. The ends were cut back, 5 bases at V and 0 bases at J, with 14 bases in the middle. CDR3 sequence (DNA): TGCAGCGTTAAGGGGGATGGATTCTCCTACGAGCAGTACTTC. Translation gives CSVKGDGFSYEQYF.

The chain carries TRBV12-3 or TRBV12-4 and TRBJ1-1, with D maybe TRBD1 (6 bases). This CDR3 is 13 amino acids long. Trimming removed 3 bases at V and 4 bases at J, with 9 bases between. The CDR3 nucleotides read TGTGCCAGCAGTTTGCAGGGGCGCACTGAAGCTTTCTTT. As protein: CASSLQGRTEAFF.

A few counts support this clone. The chain couples TRBV4-1 to TRBJ2-1; 7 bases are a match to TRBD2. Germline CDR1 MGHRA, CDR2 YSYEKL. The CDR3 extends over 15 amino acids. Trimming at V came to 4 bases and at J to 7 bases, leaving 10 bases not matched to a gene. DNA of the CDR3: TGCGCCAGCAGCCCCCGACTAGCCTATAGTAATGAGCAGTTCTTC. It encodes CASSPRLAYSNEQFF.

This chain links TRBV7-9 with TRBJ2-3; perhaps TRBD2 as D (6 bases). Germline V CDR1 and CDR2: SEHNR, FQNEAQ (reference sequence). Between the trimmed V and J ends, which lost 2 bases and 7 bases, there was a span of 10 bases. The CDR3 extends over 13 amino acids. As DNA, the CDR3 is TGTGCCAGCAGCTTAAAAGGACTAAATACGCAGTATTTT. Encoded protein: CASSLKGLNTQYF.

The gene calls are TRBV6-1 and TRBJ2-5; 7 bases agree with TRBD2. From germline, CDR1 is MNHNS and CDR2 SASEGT. The CDR3 runs to 15 residues. V shed 3 bases and J 4 bases; nucleotides not matched to a gene: 8. CDR3 sequence: CASSDQGGSAETQYF. DNA for the CDR3: TGTGCCAGCAGTGATCAGGGCGGGAGTGCAGAGACCCAGTACTTC.

The rearrangement joins TRBV9 to TRBJ2-5; 8 bases fit TRBD1. J was trimmed by 2 bases and V by 4 bases; bases with no gene match: 4. CDR3 length equals 14 residues. Germline V gene lookup returns CDR1 SGDLS and CDR2 YYNGEE. The CDR3 DNA reads TGTGCCAGCAGCTCACGGACAGGGCAAGAGACCCAGTACTTC. Its translation: CASSSRTGQETQYF.

The genes are TRBV12-5 and TRBJ2-1, with TRBD2 matching 9 bases. The CDR3 is made up of 15 amino acids. V was pared by 0 bases and J by 7 bases, with 4 bases of the junction left unmatched. Germline CDR1 LGHNT, CDR2 FRNRAP. This chain's CDR3 is CASGLVTLAGNEQFF. CDR3 DNA sequence: TGTGCTAGTGGTTTGGTAACACTAGCGGGTAATGAGCAGTTCTTC.

J is TRBJ2-1 and V is TRBV15; no reliable D call. The CDR3 consists of 13 residues. CDR1 is LNHNV and CDR2 is YYDKDF in the germline V gene (reference sequence). Between the trimmed V and J ends, which lost 1 base and 2 bases, there was a span of 3 bases. The CDR3 DNA follows: TGTGCCACCAGCAGAGTAACCTACAATGAGCAGTTCTTC. Translating gives CATSRVTYNEQFF.

The genes are TRBV9 and TRBJ1-1; D is possibly TRBD1 (5 bases). Trimming stripped 4 bases from V and 5 bases from J, with 15 bases between. Germline CDR1 SGDLS, CDR2 YYNGEE. This CDR3 is 14 amino acids long. The CDR3, as DNA: TGTGCCAGCAGCCCAAGAATGGGGGGAACTGAAGCTTTCTTT. It specifies CASSPRMGGTEAFF. Using reference TRBV9 and TRBJ1-1 for the parts outside the CDR3, the full variable domain is DSGVTQTPKHLITATGQRVTLRCSPRSGDLSVYWYQQSLDQGLQFLIQYYNGEERAKGNILERFSAQQFPDLHSELNLSSLELGDSALYFCASSPRMGGTEAFFGQGTRLTVV.

V gene TRBV9 combines with J gene TRBJ2-1; D is possibly TRBD2 (6 bases). The CDR3 length is 12 residues. V was trimmed by 0 bases and J by 8 bases, leaving 6 bases between them. The V gene's germline CDR1 is SGDLS and CDR2 YYNGEE. CDR3 residues: CASSVASDEQFF. The DNA for the CDR3 is TGTGCCAGCAGCGTAGCTAGCGATGAGCAGTTCTTC.

The gene calls are TRBV28 and TRBJ2-1; possibly TRBD2 for D (6 bases). CDR3 size: 16 residues. CDR1 is MDHEN, CDR2 SYDVKM, per germline. Trimming left V 2 bases short and J 0 bases short, with 11 bases between. CDR3 DNA sequence: TGTGCCAGCAGTTTAGCCGCAGCGGGCTCCTACAATGAGCAGTTCTTC. It codes for CASSLAAAGSYNEQFF.

The gene calls are TRBV13 and TRBJ2-3, with TRBD2 matching over 9 bases. CDR1 PRHDT and CDR2 FYEKMQ come from the germline V gene (reference sequence). The junction had 10 bases not matched to a gene; V was cut back by 5 bases and J by 4 bases. This CDR3 is 16 amino acids long. The CDR3 DNA reads as TGTGCCAGCAGCCCCTTGGCGGGAGGGACGTCAGATACGCAGTATTTT. It is translated as CASSPLAGGTSDTQYF.

The chain couples TRBV29-1 to TRBJ2-7, with unresolved D. The V and J ends lost 4 bases and 0 bases respectively, with 7 bases between them. The CDR3 has 12 residues. Per the germline V gene, CDR1 is SQVTM and CDR2 is ANQGSEA. Here the CDR3 DNA reads TGCAGCGTTGTTGGCGGCTCCTACGAGCAGTACTTC. As protein: CSVVGGSYEQYF.

The genes are TRBV6-5 and TRBJ2-1; D possibly corresponds to TRBD2 (6 bases). V was trimmed by 4 bases and J by 9 bases, leaving 16 bases between them. The V gene's germline CDR1 is MNHEY and CDR2 SVGAGI. The CDR3 runs 14 residues. In nucleotides, the CDR3 is TGTGCCAGCAGTTCGAGGGTGGCGGGGAGTGAGCAGTTCTTC. Protein product: CASSSRVAGSEQFF.

The chain links TRBV18 to TRBJ2-5; D gene ambiguous. This CDR3 comprises 11 residues. The V and J ends lost 4 bases and 3 bases respectively, with 3 bases between them. Germline loops: CDR1 KGHSH, CDR2 LQKENI. The CDR3 protein is CASSLEETQYF. In DNA, the CDR3 is TGTGCCAGCTCACTCGAAGAGACCCAGTACTTC.

The chain couples TRBV19 to TRBJ2-5; 8 nucleotides agree with TRBD1. Germline-derived CDR1 and CDR2 are LNHDA and SQIVND (reference sequence). The CDR3 loop spans 13 amino acids. J was trimmed by 2 bases and V by 5 bases; bases with no gene match: 1. In DNA form, the CDR3 reads TGTGCCAGTAGTGGACAGGGACAAGAGACCCAGTACTTC. Protein: CASSGQGQETQYF.

In this sample, this clone turned up once. V usage is TRBV27 and J usage is TRBJ2-7; a possible D gene is TRBD2 (6 bases). The CDR3 is 12 amino acids. Trimming stripped 5 bases from V and 6 bases from J, with 11 bases between. CDR1 is MNHEY, CDR2 SMNVEV, per germline (reference sequence). CDR3 DNA: TGTGCCAGCAGTACTAGCTTAGGCGAGCAGTACTTC. It yields the protein CASSTSLGEQYF.

The chain joins TRBV6-5 to TRBJ1-4; weak D call: TRBD1 (5 bases). The V gene lost 11 bases and the J gene lost 8 bases, with 24 bases spanning the gap. The CDR3 has 15 amino acids. Germline CDR1 and CDR2: MNHEY and SVGAGI. CDR3 in DNA: TGTGCCTGTCGAGATCGTGGACGGGGGGAGGAAAAACTGTTTTTT. It codes for CACRDRGRGEEKLFF.

This chain joins TRBV10-3 and TRBJ1-4; TRBD1 is a possible D gene (6 bases). Trimming removed 11 bases at V and 6 bases at J, with 16 bases between. This CDR3 region has 13 residues. Looked up from germline, CDR1 is ENHRY and CDR2 is SYGVKD. The CDR3 loop reads CAVSGTLDEKLFF. CDR3 in DNA: TGTGCCGTCTCCGGGACACTAGATGAAAAACTGTTTTTT.

This chain joins TRBV28 and TRBJ1-1, with D maybe TRBD1 (5 bases). From germline, CDR1 is MDHEN and CDR2 SYDVKM. Trimming left V 2 bases short and J 4 bases short, with 14 bases between. The CDR3 totals 15 residues. As DNA, the CDR3 is TGTGCCAGCAGTTTAGGGGGGGGACCGGGCACTGAAGCTTTCTTT. It is translated as CASSLGGGPGTEAFF.

The rearrangement uses TRBV27 and TRBJ1-2; no reliable D call. Trimming shortened V by 6 bases and J by 0 bases, and 8 bases separated the two germline ends. CDR1 is MNHEY and CDR2 is SMNVEV in the germline V gene (reference sequence). The CDR3 contains 13 residues. Written as DNA, the CDR3 is TGTGCCAGCAGGCTGACACCTAACTATGGCTACACCTTC. This encodes CASRLTPNYGYTF.

Details on this clone: The junction departs from the called germline gene at one end, perhaps through a read error. The genes are TRBV12-5 and TRBJ1-1; 7 bases agree with TRBD1. There are 13 residues in the CDR3. Germline values: CDR1 LGHNT, CDR2 FRNRAP. CDR3 sequence reads: CASGLALSGQPLF. CDR3 nucleotide sequence: TGTGCTAGTGGTTTGGCGTTATCGGGACAGCCTTTGTTT.

This chain uses TRBV5-6 with TRBJ2-3; TRBD2 aligns across 8 bases. Looked up from germline, CDR1 is SGHDT and CDR2 is YYEEEE. V was clipped by 2 bases and J by 2 bases; unmatched bases: 4. The CDR3 consists of 15 residues. CDR3: CASSFRLANTDTQYF. The DNA of the CDR3 is TGTGCCAGCAGCTTTCGACTAGCGAACACAGATACGCAGTATTTT.

The genes are TRBV5-1 and TRBJ2-7; possible D gene TRBD2, 6 bases. V was cut by 3 bases and J by 3 bases, with 19 bases left in between. The germline CDR1 and CDR2 sequences are SGHRS and YFSETQ. This CDR3 comprises 16 residues. CDR3 protein: CASSWDWRRLIYEQYF. CDR3 nucleotides: TGCGCCAGCAGCTGGGACTGGCGCCGACTCATCTACGAGCAGTACTTC.

This clone has only one observation. The V and J genes are TRBV5-1 and TRBJ1-4, with D possibly TRBD1 on 5 matching bases. The CDR3 spans 14 residues. The V end lost 1 base, the J end lost 7 bases, and 11 bases lay between the germline ends. Per germline, CDR1 SGHRS and CDR2 YFSETQ. DNA for the CDR3: TGCGCCAGCAGCTTGACTGGGGCTTCTGAAAAACTGTTTTTT. As protein: CASSLTGASEKLFF.

This rearrangement joins TRBV28 to TRBJ1-4; D is possibly TRBD1 (5 bases). The CDR3 spans 15 residues. Trimming cost V 2 bases and J 7 bases, with 14 bases left between them. Germline assignment: CDR1 MDHEN and CDR2 SYDVKM. The CDR3 coding sequence is TGTGCCAGCAGTTTAGATCCGGGGGAGGGTGAAAAACTGTTTTTT. This gives the protein CASSLDPGEGEKLFF.